The entry that follows covers one T cell receptor beta chain sequence. This sample stems from a study of shared clonotypes between healthy human individuals. V gave up 6 bases and J gave up 4 bases; unmatched junction bases: 10. Germline loops: CDR1 MDHEN, CDR2 SYDVKM. CDR3 length: 15 residues. Profiled with immunoSEQ multiplex PCR; TCRdb holds only in-frame clones, not every one. Found here are around 2.3 million clones, 90% to 97% of them singletons; the top ten hold around 0.13%. The chain employs TRBV28 and TRBJ2-7, with TRBD1 matching 9 bases. Sequenced input: naive CD4+ T cells sorted from blood. Subset reported: CD45RA+ positively selected. The source of this sequence is a man between 18 and 35 years old in good health. This CDR3 is CASSRPGQGTYEQYF. DNA for the CDR3: TGTGCCAGCAGCCGACCGGGACAGGGTACATACGAGCAGTACTTC.